This T cell receptor beta chain is drawn from a study of T cells in Graves' hyperthyroidism and ophthalmopathy. Study-wide results and limits: A model of 13 V-J pairs discriminated ophthalmopathy from stable hyperthyroidism. Prediction of ophthalmopathy progression came a median around 6 months pre-onset. Most thyroid clonotypes that were expanded above 0.001 also turned up in blood.

CDR1 LNHNV and CDR2 YYDKDF come from the germline V gene (reference sequence). Trimming stripped 0 bases from V and 7 bases from J, with 15 bases between. The CDR3 spans 15 residues. In this sample, this clonotype turned up many times. The target antigen is unknown. Template material for amplifying TCR beta CDR3 regions consisted of RNA transcripts. In the first-round RT-PCR of the TCR CDR3, the HTBI primer set was used. One entry per CDR3 protein, called by TCRdb with MiXCR from the multiplex PCR reads. The table includes roughly 500,000 distinct CDR3 sequences, about 45% detected once. Clinical symptoms, serum thyroxine, TRAb, thyroid ultrasound and orbital computed tomography informed diagnoses.

The chain links TRBV15 to TRBJ2-5; D is ambiguous. This receptor was taken from an adult woman with Graves' disease, either hyperthyroidism or ophthalmopathy (not recorded which). Specimen: peripheral blood or thyroid tissue (not recorded which). CDR3 nucleotides: TGTGCCACCAGCAGAGACCAATATGACCGTAGGACCCAGTACTTC. Amino acid sequence: CATSRDQYDRRTQYF.